The rows below give T cell receptor beta chains drawn from one sample of a study of cytomegalovirus exposure and HLA in healthy donors. Sequencing was performed with immunoSEQ multiplex PCR; in TCRdb, only in-frame clones are kept and a portion is missing. The sample consists of about 150,000 clones, about four fifths of them appearing once. Sequencing was performed on PBMCs. These TCRs come from a boy between 2 and 10 years old in good health and CMV-seronegative. The CDR3 runs from the conserved cysteine through the conserved F or W. The D gene is left open where the match is weak. Rows may omit the clone size; those that give it use once, few, many or a size class.

D | size | J | V | CDR3 | DNA
NA | NA | TRBJ2-1 | TRBV5-6 | CASSFSGSAEQFF | TGTGCCAGCAGCTTCTCTGGGAGTGCTGAGCAGTTCTTC
TRBD1 | once | TRBJ2-5 | TRBV6-6 | CASSTGGRETQYF | TGTGCCAGCAGTACAGGGGGCAGGGAGACCCAGTACTTC
TRBD2 | NA | TRBJ2-1 | TRBV29-1 | CRAISGSTDEQFF | TGCAGGGCGATTAGCGGGAGTACCGATGAGCAGTTCTTC
NA | once | TRBJ1-1 | TRBV19 | CASSMGGTEAFF | TGTGCCAGTAGTATGGGGGGCACTGAAGCTTTCTTT
TRBD1 | NA | TRBJ1-4 | TRBV2 | CASSLAGQGREKLFF | TGTGCCAGCAGCTTAGCCGGACAGGGCCGGGAAAAACTGTTTTTT
NA | NA | TRBJ2-7 | TRBV28 | CASSPGGTAYEQYF | TGTGCCAGCAGTCCTGGGGGCACCGCCTACGAGCAGTACTTC
TRBD2 | NA | TRBJ2-1 | TRBV2 | CARELAGGMGNEQFF | TGTGCCAGGGAACTAGCGGGAGGAATGGGCAATGAGCAGTTCTTC
NA | NA | TRBJ2-7 | TRBV5-6 | CASSLLPEKQYF | TGTGCCAGCAGCTTACTCCCGGAGAAGCAGTACTTC
NA | few | TRBJ2-3 | TRBV9 | CASSGRWADTQYF | TGTGCCAGCAGCGGGAGATGGGCAGATACGCAGTATTTT
NA | NA | TRBJ2-7 | TRBV9 | CASSPNRAFSYEQYF | TGTGCCAGCAGCCCAAACAGGGCCTTTTCCTACGAGCAGTACTTC
TRBD2 | NA | TRBJ2-2 | TRBV7-6 | CASSYYTSGSFLGELFF | TGTGCCAGCAGCTACTATACTAGCGGGAGTTTTCTCGGGGAGCTGTTTTTT
NA | NA | TRBJ2-1 | TRBV7-9 | CASSSSGRLNDNEQFF | TGTGCCAGCAGCTCGTCAGGCAGGTTAAACGACAATGAGCAGTTCTTC
NA | NA | TRBJ2-7 | TRBV5-4 | CASSLAGASYEQYF | TGTGCCAGCAGCTTGGCGGGAGCGTCCTACGAGCAGTACTTC
TRBD1 | NA | TRBJ1-5 | TRBV27 | CASSSRQGGYSNQPQHF | TGTGCCAGCAGTTCACGACAGGGCGGGTATAGCAATCAGCCCCAGCATTTT
TRBD2 | once | TRBJ2-7 | TRBV6-5 | CASSSSSGRAYEQYF | TGTGCCAGCAGTTCCTCGAGCGGGAGGGCCTACGAGCAGTACTTC
TRBD1 | NA | TRBJ1-2 | TRBV10-3 | CANGGTDYGYTF | TGTGCCAACGGCGGGACAGATTATGGCTACACCTTC
TRBD1 | NA | TRBJ2-7 | TRBV28 | CASSAIQGVEQYF | TGTGCCAGCAGTGCTATACAGGGGGTCGAGCAGTACTTC